This T cell receptor beta chain was profiled in a study of technical replicates of blood from several donors (dated by TCRdb to the late 2010s). Receptors were amplified or captured by the immunoSEQ multiplex PCR assay. TCRdb took over this immuneACCESS table, retaining in-frame rearrangements with V and J assigned. Such tables are incomplete; in checked studies, under half of the missing clones stem from an unresolved V gene, and the remainder is unexplained. Present in this sample are about 44,000 clones, around 96% of which were seen just once. The ten largest make up 0.37% of the sample. Comments on this clone: Its target antigen remains unknown. There are no base qualities to consult, and no much larger clone falls within one base.

The germline V gene (reference sequence) supplies CDR1 WNHNN and CDR2 SYGVQD. V was cut back by 6 bases and J by 8 bases, leaving a gap of 16 bases between them. The CDR3 starts with the cysteine, ends with the phenylalanine, and has 13 residues. The entry retains the CDR3 DNA only, 39 bases that are in frame from base 1. The sequence came from a human donor in good health. This sequence uses TRBV10-1 and TRBJ1-1, with TRBD1 perhaps the D gene, on 6 matching bases. The sample was T cells isolated from PBMCs. The CDR3 corresponds to CASRPQGRDEAFF. At the DNA level, the sequence is TGCGCCAGCAGGCCACAGGGAAGAGACGAAGCTTTCTTT.